The next 8 T cell receptor beta chains were all read from a single sample in a study of shared clonotypes between healthy human individuals. The assay was immunoSEQ multiplex PCR, and TCRdb's table has in-frame clones only and misses some. The sample consists of 2,100,000 or so clones, approximately 94% of them appearing once. Input material: naive CD4+ T cells sorted from blood. Subset given: CD45RA+ positively selected. All receptors come from a young man in good health.

CDR3 in DNA: TGTGCCAGCACGACCCGCCTAGATGGCGAGCAGTACTTC. Its protein is CASTTRLDGEQYF. V and J are TRBV7-2 and TRBJ2-7; no firm D call. This CDR3 spans 13 amino acids. V was shortened by 7 bases and J by 6 bases, with 16 bases between the two germline ends. The V gene's germline CDR1 is SGHTA and CDR2 FQGNSA.

This clone appeared a single time. The gene calls are TRBV5-1 and TRBJ1-2; 8 bases fit TRBD1. In germline, CDR1 is SGHRS, CDR2 YFSETQ. After removal of 9 bases from V and 2 bases from J, the junction contained 6 bases not matched to a gene. The CDR3 runs to 13 residues. CDR3 coding DNA: TGCGCCACCTCACAGGGGGAGAACTATGGCTACACCTTC. Its translation: CATSQGENYGYTF.

The J gene is TRBJ2-4, the V gene TRBV10-3, with D perhaps TRBD2 (6 bases). V lost 6 bases, J lost 11 bases, and 17 bases lay in between. Germline loops: CDR1 ENHRY, CDR2 SYGVKD. The CDR3 has 13 residues. The CDR3 spells CAIRAGPNSVQYF. In DNA, the CDR3 is TGTGCCATCAGGGCGGGACCGAACAGTGTTCAGTACTTC.

The chain uses TRBV5-1 and TRBJ2-3; 11 nucleotides agree with TRBD2. With V trimmed by 4 bases and J by 2 bases, 6 bases remained unmatched. This CDR3 has 16 residues. CDR1 is SGHRS, CDR2 YFSETQ, per germline. The CDR3 loop reads CASSVGTSGPTDTQYF. For the CDR3, the DNA is TGCGCCAGCAGCGTCGGGACTAGCGGACCCACAGATACGCAGTATTTT.

The V gene is TRBV2, the J gene TRBJ1-3, with 9 bases lining up with TRBD1. J gave up 4 bases and V 5 bases, and 6 bases lay outside the gene matches. The CDR3 covers 15 residues. Germline values: CDR1 SNHLY, CDR2 FYNNEI. CDR3 DNA: TGTGCCAGCAGTAACACAGGGGGCGGCGGAAACACCATATATTTT. Its translation is CASSNTGGGGNTIYF.

The chain carries TRBV9 and TRBJ2-5; TRBD1 matches at 9 bases. Germline loops: CDR1 SGDLS, CDR2 YYNGEE. The CDR3 totals 16 residues. J lost 4 bases, V lost 4 bases, and 11 bases had no gene match. CDR3 loop: CASSLTSGQGSETQYF. CDR3 DNA sequence: TGTGCCAGCAGCTTAACCTCGGGACAGGGATCAGAGACCCAGTACTTC.

The chain joins TRBV18 to TRBJ1-5, with D unclear. V shed 4 bases and J shed 0 bases, with 7 bases lying between them. The CDR3 has 14 amino acids. From germline, CDR1 is KGHSH and CDR2 LQKENI. In DNA form, the CDR3 reads TGTGCCAGCTCACGAGAAAATAGCAATCAGCCCCAGCATTTT. Amino acid sequence: CASSRENSNQPQHF.

The chain links TRBV5-6 to TRBJ1-4; a possible D gene is TRBD1 (5 bases). Germline loops: CDR1 SGHDT, CDR2 YYEEEE. CDR3 length equals 15 residues. V gave up 2 bases and J gave up 4 bases, with 12 bases separating them. CDR3 protein: CASSFSRGVNEKLFF. The CDR3 nucleotides are TGTGCCAGCAGCTTTAGTAGGGGCGTTAATGAAAAACTGTTTTTT.